Listed below are T cell receptor beta chains from one sample, sequenced in a study of control samples from healthy donors and cancer patients. The table came from immunoSEQ multiplex PCR; TCRdb's copy has only in-frame clones and leaves some out. The table has around 85,000 clones, around 94% seen once; the top ten hold around 4.5%. Sequenced: blood. These receptors came from a woman aged 18-29 years in good health. The CDR3 runs from the conserved cysteine through the conserved F or W. The D gene is left open where the match is weak. The size field is filled for only some rows; it gives once, few, many or a size class.

size: NA
length: 13
D: NA
V: TRBV12-3/TRBV12-4
J: TRBJ1-2
CDR3: CASRLPSAVGYTF
DNA: TGTGCCAGCAGACTCCCCAGTGCGGTTGGCTACACCTTC

size: NA
length: 12
D: TRBD1
V: TRBV6-6
J: TRBJ1-1
CDR3: CASREGQGEAFF
DNA: TGTGCCAGCAGAGAGGGACAGGGTGAAGCTTTCTTT

size: NA
length: 15
D: NA
V: TRBV19
J: TRBJ2-7
CDR3: CASSISTGRSYEQYF
DNA: TGTGCCAGTAGTATCAGCACAGGGCGCTCCTACGAGCAGTACTTC

size: NA
length: 13
D: TRBD1
V: TRBV12-3/TRBV12-4
J: TRBJ1-1
CDR3: CASSQGGPTEAFF
DNA: TGTGCCAGCAGTCAGGGGGGGCCAACTGAAGCTTTCTTT

size: NA
length: 14
D: NA
V: TRBV28
J: TRBJ1-2
CDR3: CASSLQQANYGYTF
DNA: TGTGCCAGCAGTTTACAGCAGGCCAACTATGGCTACACCTTC

size: NA
length: 16
D: NA
V: TRBV27
J: TRBJ1-2
CDR3: CASSTFQGRGTDGYTF
DNA: TGTGCCAGCAGTACATTCCAGGGTAGAGGGACTGATGGCTACACCTTC

size: NA
length: 17
D: TRBD1
V: TRBV5-5
J: TRBJ1-5
CDR3: CASSWGPGQGFVEPQHF
DNA: TGTGCCAGCAGCTGGGGACCGGGACAGGGGTTTGTGGAGCCCCAGCATTTT

size: NA
length: 16
D: NA
V: TRBV7-6
J: TRBJ2-1
CDR3: CASSLEGRVGTEEQFF
DNA: TGTGCCAGCAGCTTAGAAGGGCGGGTTGGGACTGAAGAGCAGTTCTTC

size: NA
length: 12
D: NA
V: TRBV6-5
J: TRBJ2-3
CDR3: CASADGTDTQYF
DNA: TGTGCCAGCGCTGATGGGACAGATACGCAGTATTTT

size: once
length: 17
D: TRBD2
V: TRBV5-1
J: TRBJ2-5
CDR3: CASSLEGLALSQETQYF
DNA: TGCGCCAGCAGCTTGGAGGGACTAGCGCTATCACAAGAGACCCAGTACTTC

size: NA
length: 15
D: NA
V: TRBV27
J: TRBJ1-3
CDR3: CASSLVPVTGNTIYF
DNA: TGTGCCAGCAGTTTAGTCCCCGTTACTGGAAACACCATATATTTT

size: once
length: 17
D: TRBD1
V: TRBV27
J: TRBJ2-6
CDR3: CASRRGQGAQGANVLTF
DNA: TGTGCCAGCAGGCGCGGACAGGGGGCGCAAGGGGCCAACGTCCTGACTTTC

size: NA
length: 14
D: NA
V: TRBV19
J: TRBJ1-1
CDR3: CASTRRGESAEAFF
DNA: TGTGCCAGTACCCGGCGGGGTGAGAGTGCTGAAGCTTTCTTT

size: NA
length: 13
D: NA
V: TRBV21-1
J: TRBJ2-6
CDR3: CASMSSGANVLTF
DNA: TGTGCCAGTATGTCCTCTGGGGCCAACGTCCTGACTTTC

size: once
length: 15
D: NA
V: TRBV12-5
J: TRBJ2-5
CDR3: CASGLYGAGRETQYF
DNA: TGTGCTAGTGGTTTGTACGGGGCGGGTCGTGAGACCCAGTACTTC

size: once
length: 18
D: TRBD1
V: TRBV18
J: TRBJ1-1
CDR3: CASSSNLPGQGRNTEAFF
DNA: TGTGCCAGCTCATCAAACCTACCGGGACAGGGGAGGAACACTGAAGCTTTCTTT

size: NA
length: 14
D: NA
V: TRBV25-1
J: TRBJ1-1
CDR3: CASSPHYGAIMLFF
DNA: TGTGCCAGCAGTCCCCATTATGGGGCCATTATGCTCTTCTTT

size: once
length: 13
D: NA
V: TRBV5-1
J: TRBJ2-7
CDR3: CASSNRPAYEQYF
DNA: TGCGCCAGCAGCAATCGGCCAGCCTACGAGCAGTACTTC

size: NA
length: 13
D: NA
V: TRBV5-4
J: TRBJ2-2
CDR3: CATEIMDTGELFF
DNA: TGTGCCACGGAAATAATGGACACCGGGGAGCTGTTTTTT

size: NA
length: 15
D: NA
V: TRBV11-2
J: TRBJ1-1
CDR3: CASSLLRGKGQSAFF
DNA: TGTGCCAGCAGCCTTCTAAGGGGGAAGGGGCAGTCCGCTTTCTTT

size: once
length: 14
D: NA
V: TRBV28
J: TRBJ1-2
CDR3: CASSLSDGTYGYTF
DNA: TGTGCCAGCAGTTTGTCAGATGGCACTTATGGCTACACCTTC

size: once
length: 18
D: TRBD2
V: TRBV5-4
J: TRBJ2-7
CDR3: CASSRGTSGHSLSYEQYF
DNA: TGTGCCAGCAGCAGGGGGACTAGCGGTCATTCCTTATCCTACGAGCAGTACTTC

size: once
length: 13
D: NA
V: TRBV6-2/TRBV6-3
J: TRBJ2-1
CDR3: CASSPTRPGEQFF
DNA: TGTGCCAGCAGTCCCACCCGACCCGGTGAGCAGTTCTTC

size: NA
length: 15
D: NA
V: TRBV10-2
J: TRBJ1-5
CDR3: CASCNRVREDQPQHF
DNA: TGCGCCAGCTGTAACAGGGTTCGGGAGGATCAGCCCCAGCATTTT

size: NA
length: 16
D: TRBD1
V: TRBV19
J: TRBJ2-1
CDR3: CASSSPGGAGWNEQFF
DNA: TGTGCCAGTAGTTCGCCAGGGGGCGCCGGGTGGAATGAGCAGTTCTTC

size: NA
length: 13
D: NA
V: TRBV28
J: TRBJ1-1
CDR3: CASSSTVNTEAFF
DNA: TGTGCCAGCAGTTCGACGGTAAACACTGAAGCTTTCTTT

size: NA
length: 13
D: NA
V: TRBV28
J: TRBJ2-7
CDR3: CASEPGLKHEQYF
DNA: TGTGCCAGCGAGCCGGGCCTTAAACACGAGCAGTACTTC

size: NA
length: 15
D: TRBD2
V: TRBV6-5
J: TRBJ2-7
CDR3: CASSYSLAESYEQYF
DNA: TGTGCCAGCAGTTACTCCCTAGCGGAGTCCTACGAGCAGTACTTC

size: NA
length: 13
D: NA
V: TRBV5-6
J: TRBJ1-1
CDR3: CASSLGPNTEAFF
DNA: TGTGCCAGCAGCTTGGGACCTAACACTGAAGCTTTCTTT

size: NA
length: 13
D: NA
V: TRBV19
J: TRBJ1-1
CDR3: CASSTDTYTEAFF
DNA: TGTGCCAGTAGTACAGATACCTACACTGAAGCTTTCTTT

size: NA
length: 14
D: TRBD1
V: TRBV14
J: TRBJ1-1
CDR3: CASGDQGVGTEAFF
DNA: TGTGCCAGTGGCGACCAGGGGGTAGGGACTGAAGCTTTCTTT

size: once
length: 13
D: NA
V: TRBV28
J: TRBJ2-1
CDR3: CASSAGQFSTQFF
DNA: TGTGCCAGCAGCGCTGGACAGTTTAGCACGCAGTTCTTC